The source of this T cell receptor (beta chain) is a study of blood T cell repertoires in COVID-19. V lost 5 bases and J 4 bases, leaving 20 bases between the germline ends. This CDR3 is built from 16 residues. Germline V lookup: CDR1 SGHTA, CDR2 FQGNSA. In the authors' workflow: Amplifying reference gene primers gave estimates of nucleated cell counts. Repertoires were generated with immunoSEQ multiplex PCR, while TCRdb's copy carries only in-frame clones and drops some. The DNA was the basis for D and trimming; V, J and clone size are from that table. This table holds about 150,000 clones, approximately 80% found once.

This sequence originates from a man aged 60 to 69 with acute or convalescent COVID-19. Sequencing was performed on peripheral blood. The genes are TRBV7-2 and TRBJ2-5, with D perhaps TRBD1 (6 bases). CDR3 sequence: CASSPRSRGRRETQYF. CDR3 DNA sequence: TGTGCCAGCAGCCCGCGATCCAGGGGAAGGCGAGAGACCCAGTACTTC.